This passage covers 29 T cell receptor beta chains from one sample sequenced in a study of synovial regulatory T cells in juvenile arthritis (dated by TCRdb to between 2014 and 2017). Libraries were built with the immunoSEQ multiplex PCR assay. Imported from immuneACCESS, the table was reduced by TCRdb to in-frame sequences with V and J called. These copies leave out some clones; in studies compared against another copy, an unresolved V gene accounts for under half, and the cause of the remainder is not known. This sample's listing comprises 8,000 to 10,000 clones. The ten largest clones represent 0.35% of the sample. The specimen was Treg cells from blood. What the cell subset or site label conveys for this sample: remaining (HLA-DR-negative) circulating blood Treg cells. The receptors here all came from a donor between 2 and 29 years old with juvenile idiopathic arthritis.

This chain connects TRBV4-1 to TRBJ1-6. This CDR3 region has 15 residues. The nucleotide record is missing. Germline CDR1 MGHRA, CDR2 YSYEKL. CDR3 in amino acids: CASSQDRGYNSPLHF.

The chain joins TRBV11-2 to TRBJ2-1; the TCRdb call, TRBD1, lacks DNA for checking. CDR1 is SGHAT, CDR2 FQNNGV, per germline. The CDR3 runs 13 residues. The nucleotide record is missing. The chain's CDR3 is CASSLASYNEQFF.

V and J are TRBV7-9 and TRBJ2-7. The CDR3 consists of 11 residues. DNA was not recorded. CDR1 is SEHNR and CDR2 is FQNEAQ in the germline V gene (reference sequence). The CDR3 loop is CASSFTYEQYF. The full variable domain, its missing parts supplied by reference TRBV7-9 and TRBJ2-7, is DTGVSQNPRHKITKRGQNVTFRCDPISEHNRLYWYRQTLGQGPEFLTYFQNEAQLEKSRLLSDRFSAERPKGSFSTLEIQRTEQGDSAMYLCASSFTYEQYFGPGTRLTVT.

This chain uses TRBV18 with TRBJ2-2; TCRdb gives TRBD1 as the D gene, but with no DNA this cannot be confirmed. The CDR3 is made up of 16 amino acids. DNA for this receptor is not on file. Germline lookup yields CDR1 KGHSH and CDR2 LQKENI. This CDR3 is CASSVPGQLNTGELFF.

The chain is built from TRBV18 and TRBJ1-1; the D gene TCRdb calls, TRBD1, cannot be checked with no DNA. The CDR3 has 13 amino acids. No DNA is listed. The germline CDR1 and CDR2 sequences are KGHSH and LQKENI. The CDR3 reads CASSPPSQGGAFF.

This chain uses TRBV9 with TRBJ1-2; as DNA is missing, the TRBD1 call by TCRdb cannot be tested. Germline loops: CDR1 SGDLS, CDR2 YYNGEE. The CDR3 consists of 16 residues. The DNA sequence is not available. CDR3 residues: CASSVDVGHARDGYTF.

The gene calls are TRBV18 and TRBJ1-1; TCRdb designates TRBD1, a call that cannot be tested without DNA. Per the germline V gene, CDR1 is KGHSH and CDR2 is LQKENI. The CDR3 has 13 amino acids. No DNA has been recorded. CDR3 amino acids: CASSLSNRNQAFF. The full variable domain, rest sourced from reference TRBV18 and TRBJ1-1, is NAGVMQNPRHLVRRRGQEARLRCSPMKGHSHVYWYRQLPEEGLKFMVYLQKENIIDESGMPKERFSAEFPKEGPSILRIQQVVRGDSAAYFCASSLSNRNQAFFGQGTRLTVV.

This sequence joins TRBV20-1 and TRBJ2-5. Germline assignment: CDR1 DFQATT and CDR2 SNEGSKA (reference sequence). The CDR3 contains 10 residues. This entry has no DNA. The CDR3 here is CSARQETQYF.

This sequence joins TRBV10-1 and TRBJ2-1; the D call of TRBD2 rests on TCRdb alone, since no DNA is present to check it. The CDR3 covers 16 residues. Only the protein is available. Germline V gene sequence: CDR1 WNHNN, CDR2 SYGVQD (reference sequence). The CDR3 spells CASSEKRRLGYNEQFF.

The chain is built from TRBV12-5 and TRBJ2-3; TCRdb names TRBD2, which stays unverified in the absence of DNA. This CDR3 comprises 16 residues. No DNA accompanies this entry. Germline values: CDR1 LGHNT, CDR2 FRNRAP. The CDR3 loop is CASGPGTSGLTDTQYF.

The chain recombines TRBV18 with TRBJ1-3; TCRdb calls TRBD1, which cannot be checked without DNA. This CDR3 has 17 amino acids. No DNA is given. CDR1 and CDR2 from the germline V gene are KGHSH and LQKENI. CDR3: CASSPRGTGDSGNTIYF.

V is TRBV19 and J is TRBJ1-3; TCRdb proposes TRBD1, but this gene call is untestable without DNA. CDR1 is LNHDA, CDR2 SQIVND, per germline (reference sequence). The CDR3 has 15 residues. This entry has no DNA. CDR3 sequence reads: CASSRQGAAGNTIYF.

This chain joins TRBV7-4 and TRBJ1-6; TCRdb calls TRBD1, which cannot be checked without DNA. There are 14 residues in the CDR3. The coding DNA is unavailable. Looked up from germline, CDR1 is SGHVT and CDR2 is SQSDAQ. The CDR3 loop reads CAPRKGSDNSPLHF.

The chain combines TRBV18 with TRBJ2-3; the TRBD2 assignment by TCRdb is unverifiable without DNA. This CDR3 is built from 15 residues. The DNA is unrecorded. CDR1 is KGHSH, CDR2 LQKENI, per germline. CDR3 sequence reads: CASSPTGLLTDTQYF. Full variable domain (remainder filled in from reference TRBV18 and TRBJ2-3): NAGVMQNPRHLVRRRGQEARLRCSPMKGHSHVYWYRQLPEEGLKFMVYLQKENIIDESGMPKERFSAEFPKEGPSILRIQQVVRGDSAAYFCASSPTGLLTDTQYFGPGTRLTVL.

The chain joins TRBV7-8 to TRBJ1-2; TCRdb calls TRBD1, which cannot be checked without DNA. The CDR3 length is 16 residues. A DNA sequence was not provided. Germline-derived CDR1 and CDR2 are SGHVS and FQNEAQ. This CDR3 reads CASSLYLRGSNYGYTF.

The chain uses TRBV12-5 and TRBJ2-1; no DNA is available, so the TRBD2 call from TCRdb remains unchecked. The CDR3 has 16 residues. No DNA accompanies this entry. Germline CDR1 LGHNT, CDR2 FRNRAP. The CDR3 spells CASGGIRDFLPNEQFF.

The CDR3 reads CSPVVGERQYF. V and J are TRBV20-1 and TRBJ2-7; TCRdb's D call, TRBD1, is unchecked because there is no DNA. Germline lookup yields CDR1 DFQATT and CDR2 SNEGSKA (reference sequence). The CDR3 length is 11 residues. No DNA is given.

The chain recombines TRBV5-1 with TRBJ2-1; as DNA is missing, the TRBD2 call by TCRdb cannot be tested. The CDR3 contains 15 residues. The DNA sequence is not available. The germline gives CDR1 SGHRS, CDR2 YFSETQ. CDR3 amino acids: CASSLVLAGGGEQFF. Looking up the rest from reference TRBV5-1 and TRBJ2-1 gives the full variable domain: KAGVTQTPRYLIKTRGQQVTLSCSPISGHRSVSWYQQTPGQGLQFLFEYFSETQRNKGNFPGRFSGRQFSNSRSEMNVSTLELGDSALYLCASSLVLAGGGEQFFGPGTRLTVL.

This chain links TRBV6-1 with TRBJ1-2. There are 13 residues in the CDR3. No nucleotide data were recorded. Looked up from germline, CDR1 is MNHNS and CDR2 is SASEGT. The CDR3 loop is CASSEVFPRGYTF.

V and J are TRBV11-2 and TRBJ2-7; TCRdb selects TRBD2, and the lack of DNA leaves this call unchecked. Germline assignment: CDR1 SGHAT and CDR2 FQNNGV. This CDR3 is 15 amino acids long. No DNA sequence is on record. The CDR3 sequence: CASSPQLAGGPEQYF.

V and J are TRBV6-1 and TRBJ2-7; there is no DNA to check the TCRdb D call of TRBD1. Germline values: CDR1 MNHNS, CDR2 SASEGT. The CDR3 is 14 residues long. No DNA accompanies this entry. The CDR3 protein is CASRWDRAPGEQYF.

This rearrangement joins TRBV6-1 to TRBJ1-2; TCRdb calls TRBD1, which cannot be checked without DNA. This CDR3 is 12 amino acids long. DNA is not recorded here. Germline V gene data show CDR1 as MNHNS and CDR2 as SASEGT. The CDR3 loop is CASRRQDYGYTF.

The chain links TRBV21-1 to TRBJ1-5. TRBV21-1 is a pseudogene. This CDR3 spans 10 amino acids. The nucleotide record is missing. This CDR3 is CASSGEPQHF.

The chain employs TRBV6-1 and TRBJ2-7; absent DNA, TCRdb's TRBD1 call cannot be checked. The CDR3 has 16 residues. The nucleotide record is missing. Germline CDR1 is MNHNS and CDR2 is SASEGT. The CDR3 sequence: CASSEGQAIRTYEQYF.

The rearrangement links TRBV19 to TRBJ1-2; TCRdb picks TRBD1, but there is no DNA to check that call. Germline values: CDR1 LNHDA, CDR2 SQIVND (reference sequence). CDR3 length equals 13 residues. No coding sequence is recorded. This chain's CDR3 is CASSPWTGSSYTF. The complete variable domain, with remaining parts taken from reference TRBV19 and TRBJ1-2, reads DGGITQSPKYLFRKEGQNVTLSCEQNLNHDAMYWYRQDPGQGLRLIYYSQIVNDFQKGDIAEGYSVSREKKESFPLTVTSAQKNPTAFYLCASSPWTGSSYTFGSGTRLTVV.

V usage is TRBV29-1 and J usage is TRBJ1-1. Germline V gives CDR1 SQVTM, CDR2 ANQGSEA. CDR3 length: 17 amino acids. A DNA sequence was not provided. CDR3 sequence reads: CSVSPLGGFGRETEAFF.

The chain couples TRBV18 to TRBJ2-2; TCRdb's D call, TRBD1, is unchecked because there is no DNA. The CDR3 has 19 residues. No coding sequence is recorded. The V gene's germline CDR1 is KGHSH and CDR2 LQKENI. CDR3 amino acids: CASSRTRTGTGVVTGELFF.

The V gene is TRBV7-8, the J gene TRBJ2-1; TCRdb's D call, TRBD1, is unchecked because there is no DNA. The CDR3 has 12 residues. No nucleotide data were recorded. Germline loops: CDR1 SGHVS, CDR2 FQNEAQ. The CDR3 reads CASSSRYNEQFF.

This chain connects TRBV7-8 to TRBJ1-1; TCRdb selects TRBD1, and the lack of DNA leaves this call unchecked. CDR1 and CDR2 (germline): SGHVS, FQNEAQ. The CDR3 sequence is 16 residues long. Only the protein sequence is given. The CDR3 sequence: CASSLLYSRGHTEAFF.